This entry is about one TCR beta chain. The clone's antigen remains unknown. No per-base quality is available; no much larger clone lies one base away. This specimen comes from a study of blood T cell repertoires in COVID-19 (dated by TCRdb to 2020 to 2021). Describing the broader study: Samples from collaborators originated in the United States, Italy and Spain and spanned both the acute and convalescent phases of COVID-19. The prospective study material was composed of cDNA or gDNA derived from T cells, B-cell-depleted T cells, or PBMCs. Deeply sampled blood TCRbeta repertoires from subjects exposed to, actively infected with, or recovered from COVID-19 were included in the dataset. The repertoires were released in a freely available public database meant as a resource for research on the immune response to SARS-CoV-2. The samples were drawn from the first 160 participants of the ongoing ImmuneRACE study and from 1,254 subjects provided by 6 global collaborators. A de-identified subject ID, COVID-19 status, age in years and sex were almost always included in the sample metadata. Where available, HLA class I and class II types were taken from metadata supplied by the sample provider and were not determined by assay-based typing.

Enrolling through a virtual design, the prospective study's participants ranged in age from about 18 to 89 years and lived across 24 United States geographic areas. In the prospective study, participants were assigned to cohorts based on the clinical history participants reported in a screening survey and a study questionnaire. In the prospective study, mobile phlebotomists collected whole blood, serum and a nasopharyngeal or oropharyngeal swab from each participant. Additional blood draws and questionnaires over an approximately 2-month period could optionally be provided by prospective study participants. Prospective study blood samples were shipped either frozen or at room temperature before DNA extraction. From its cysteine to its phenylalanine, the CDR3 spans 13 amino acids. The DNA shown is the 39-base CDR3, in frame from base 1. The germline V gene provides CDR1 KGHSH and CDR2 LQKENI. V is cut back by 4 bases and J by 4 bases, with 4 bases in the junction unmatched.

TCRbeta CDR3 regions were amplified from genomic DNA by means of the immunoSEQ Assay, a bias-controlled multiplex PCR. The study's own analysis went as follows. Within the assay, amplification of reference gene primers was used to estimate how many nucleated cells each sample contained. To quantify the absolute abundance of each unique TCRbeta CDR3 rearrangement, sequence reads were collapsed and filtered. For each sample, productive Simpson clonality was calculated as the square root of Simpson's diversity index across productive rearrangements. TCRdb holds this immuneACCESS table with in-frame rearrangements only. Some clones are missing; in checked studies, unresolved V genes explain under half, and the rest has no known cause. For V, J and clone size, that table is used; D and trimming come from the DNA. The sample table lists about 210,000 clones, 81% of them with a count of one. Approximately 9% of the sample comes from the top ten.

General study outcomes and caveats: The quantity of clinical and demographic metadata differed by source and by participant and was supplied without curation.

Source material: PBMCs or T cells enriched from blood (not recorded which). This TCR was recovered from a woman between 45 and 65 years old with acute COVID-19. The sequence is built from TRBV18 and TRBJ2-7, and 7 junction bases match TRBD1. The DNA is TGTGCCAGCTCACTCGGGACAGAGTACGAGCAGTACTTC. This sequence encodes CASSLGTEYEQYF.